This entry lists 17 T cell receptor beta chains sequenced from one sample in a study of blood T cell repertoires in COVID-19. The data were produced by immunoSEQ multiplex PCR, yet TCRdb's version contains in-frame clones alone and is incomplete. The sample has 200,000 to 250,000 clones, more than 65% seen once. Sequencing was performed on peripheral blood. Source of these receptors: a woman in her 30s who had recovered from COVID-19.

This chain links TRBV9 with TRBJ2-7; 7 nucleotides match TRBD1. V was clipped by 3 bases and J by 4 bases; unmatched bases: 7. In germline, CDR1 is SGDLS, CDR2 YYNGEE. The CDR3 loop spans 14 amino acids. The CDR3 protein is CASSEGTVAYEQYF. CDR3 bases: TGTGCCAGCAGCGAAGGGACAGTGGCTTACGAGCAGTACTTC.

The rearrangement uses TRBV30 and TRBJ2-7, with 9 bases lining up with TRBD1. The length of the CDR3 is 13 residues. With 5 bases clipped from V and 0 bases from J, the junction kept 2 bases outside the gene matches. From germline, CDR1 is GTSNPN and CDR2 SVGIG (reference sequence). The CDR3 sequence is CAWDRGSSYEQYF. In DNA, the CDR3 is TGTGCCTGGGACAGGGGGAGCTCCTACGAGCAGTACTTC.

V gene TRBV11-1 combines with J gene TRBJ2-1; D gene unclear. Germline V gene lookup returns CDR1 SGHAT and CDR2 FQDESV (reference sequence). The CDR3 is 14 amino acids. Trimming removed 1 base at V and 3 bases at J, with 7 bases between. The CDR3 bases are TGTGCCAGCAGCTTAGATCCCCTCTACAATGAGCAGTTCTTC. Translation: CASSLDPLYNEQFF.

In its sample, this clone was seen once. The V and J genes are TRBV27 and TRBJ2-7, with a possible D match to TRBD2 (6 bases). Germline CDR1 is MNHEY and CDR2 is SMNVEV (reference sequence). The CDR3 loop spans 15 amino acids. The germline V and J ends were trimmed by 0 bases and 2 bases, with 11 bases remaining between them. The CDR3 bases are TGTGCCAGCAGTTTATCGCCGGGGGATGCCTACGAGCAGTACTTC. Its translation is CASSLSPGDAYEQYF.

The V call is TRBV10-1, the J call TRBJ2-3; TRBD1 agrees at 8 bases. This CDR3 has 13 residues. Germline V gives CDR1 WNHNN, CDR2 SYGVQD (reference sequence). Losses at the gene ends were 6 bases for V and 4 bases for J; bases not matched to a gene: 3. The CDR3 DNA reads TGCGCCAGCAGAAGACAGGGGTCAGATACGCAGTATTTT. Translated, it gives CASRRQGSDTQYF.

This clone has a handful of counts. The chain recombines TRBV15 with TRBJ1-1; D call uncertain. This CDR3 region has 13 residues. V lost 0 bases and J lost 1, with 3 bases in between. Germline CDR1 reads LNHNV; CDR2 reads YYDKDF (reference sequence). CDR3 sequence (DNA): TGTGCCACCAGCAGAGATAGGAACACTGAAGCTTTCTTT. This gives the protein CATSRDRNTEAFF. Full variable domain (outside the CDR3, taken from reference TRBV15 and TRBJ1-1): DAMVIQNPRYQVTQFGKPVTLSCSQTLNHNVMYWYQQKSSQAPKLLFHYYDKDFNNEADTPDNFQSRRPNTSFCFLDIRSPGLGDTAMYLCATSRDRNTEAFFGQGTRLTVV.

This clone was detected a few times. The CDR3 DNA sequence: TGTGCCAGCAGTGGACAGGGGAATCAGCCCCAGCATTTT. Translated, it gives CASSGQGNQPQHF. The chain employs TRBV2 and TRBJ1-5; 8 positions match TRBD1. The CDR3 length is 13 residues. The ends lost 4 bases at V and 4 bases at J; junction bases unmatched: 0. CDR1 is SNHLY and CDR2 is FYNNEI in the germline V gene.

The chain combines TRBV7-9 with TRBJ2-5, with 11 positions matching TRBD2. Per germline, CDR1 SEHNR and CDR2 FQNEAQ (reference sequence). The CDR3 extends over 15 amino acids. V lost 5 bases and J lost 2; bases outside the gene matches: 4. CDR3 sequence reads: CASSQTSGIQETQYF. As DNA, the CDR3 is TGTGCCAGCAGCCAGACTAGCGGGATTCAAGAGACCCAGTACTTC.

V is TRBV11-2 and J is TRBJ2-4, with a tentative D call TRBD2 (6 bases). There are 17 residues in the CDR3. Between the trimmed V and J ends, which lost 0 bases and 5 bases, there was a span of 17 bases. Germline CDR1 and CDR2: SGHAT and FQNNGV. Here the CDR3 reads CASSLEPAGGGENIQYF. The CDR3, as DNA: TGTGCCAGCAGCTTAGAGCCGGCGGGCGGCGGGGAAAACATTCAGTACTTC.

V and J are TRBV28 and TRBJ1-1; D gene ambiguous. The V gene lost 6 bases and the J gene lost 1 base, with 15 bases spanning the gap. The CDR3 length is 15 residues. CDR1 and CDR2 (germline): MDHEN, SYDVKM. Written as DNA, the CDR3 is TGTGCCAGCAGCCGACCAAATCTAGGGAACACTGAAGCTTTCTTT. This translates into CASSRPNLGNTEAFF.

The V gene is TRBV19, the J gene TRBJ2-7; 9 bases map to TRBD1. V shed 6 bases, J shed 4 bases, and the junction held 10 bases outside the gene matches. The CDR3 extends over 15 amino acids. Germline V gene sequence: CDR1 LNHDA, CDR2 SQIVND (reference sequence). The CDR3 is CASSETGTGNYEQYF. The DNA of the CDR3 is TGTGCCAGTAGCGAAACCGGGACAGGGAATTACGAGCAGTACTTC.

The chain links TRBV5-1 to TRBJ2-1, with TRBD1 matching over 7 bases. The length of the CDR3 is 13 residues. The V gene end was trimmed by 6 bases and the J gene end by 7 bases; junction bases not matched to a gene: 7. Germline V gene data show CDR1 as SGHRS and CDR2 as YFSETQ. The CDR3 reads CASTPGQRNEQFF. The CDR3 DNA is TGCGCCAGCACCCCGGGACAGAGGAATGAGCAGTTCTTC.

V gene TRBV28 combines with J gene TRBJ1-5, with TRBD1 as a possible D gene (6 bases). Trimming took 2 bases from V and 0 from J, leaving 11 bases between them. Germline CDR1 is MDHEN and CDR2 is SYDVKM. This CDR3 comprises 16 residues. The CDR3 spells CASSLEGDTSNQPQHF. The CDR3 nucleotides read TGTGCCAGCAGTTTAGAAGGGGACACTAGCAATCAGCCCCAGCATTTT.

CDR3 DNA sequence: TGCGCCAGCAGAACAGGGCCGGATCTTAATTCACCCCTCCACTTT. Protein product: CASRTGPDLNSPLHF. The rearrangement uses TRBV10-1 and TRBJ1-6, with D tentatively TRBD1 (6 bases). This CDR3 spans 15 amino acids. V was trimmed by 6 bases and J by 6 bases, leaving 15 bases between them. Germline-derived CDR1 and CDR2 are WNHNN and SYGVQD (reference sequence).

J is TRBJ1-1 and V is TRBV5-8, with D possibly TRBD1 on 6 matching bases. Per germline, CDR1 SGHTS and CDR2 YDEGEE. This CDR3 comprises 15 residues. Trimming removed 2 bases from V and 4 bases from J, with 15 bases in between. CDR3 nucleotide sequence: TGTGCCAGCAGCTTAAACCCAGGGGTAGGCACTGAAGCTTTCTTT. The encoded protein is CASSLNPGVGTEAFF.

CDR3 in amino acids: CASSFGDTQYF. The CDR3 DNA reads TGTGCCAGCAGTTTCGGAGATACGCAGTATTTT. The chain recombines TRBV27 with TRBJ2-3; D is ambiguous. The CDR3 length is 11 residues. V shed 3 bases and J shed 5 bases, with 3 bases lying between them. Germline CDR1 reads MNHEY; CDR2 reads SMNVEV (reference sequence).

The chain carries TRBV7-8 and TRBJ2-1, with a tentative D call TRBD1 (7 bases). The CDR3 totals 14 residues. CDR1 is SGHVS and CDR2 is FQNEAQ in the germline V gene. Trimming stripped 5 bases from V and 6 bases from J, with 14 bases between. CDR3 region: CASSLNRGGNEQFF. In nucleotides, the CDR3 is TGTGCCAGCAGCCTGAACAGGGGAGGCAATGAGCAGTTCTTC.